The rows below give T cell receptor beta chains drawn from one sample of a study of cytomegalovirus exposure and HLA in healthy donors. Generated by immunoSEQ multiplex PCR, the TCRdb table keeps only in-frame clones and is missing some. The sample carries about 140,000 clones, around 85% recorded once. Material for sequencing was PBMCs. The receptor set was obtained from a man in his forties in good health and CMV-seropositive. CDR3s include the opening cysteine and the closing phenylalanine or tryptophan. D genes are given only for firm matches. Size is omitted from some rows. Given values are once, few, many or a class for expanded clones.

D gene	J gene	V gene	clone size	CDR3 DNA	CDR3 protein
-	TRBJ2-2	TRBV27	-	TGTGCCAGCAGTTACACCCCGAACACCGGGGAGCTGTTTTTT	CASSYTPNTGELFF
-	TRBJ1-1	TRBV29-1	-	TGCAGCGTGGCTCCGATGAACACTGAAGCTTTCTTT	CSVAPMNTEAFF
-	TRBJ1-2	TRBV5-1	-	TGCGCCAGCAGCTTGGAGGGGAGGTGGTATGGCTACACCTTC	CASSLEGRWYGYTF
TRBD2	TRBJ2-1	TRBV10-3	once	TGTGCCATCAGTCCAGGACTAGCGGGGGCATACAATGAGCAGTTCTTC	CAISPGLAGAYNEQFF
-	TRBJ2-7	TRBV9	-	TGTGCCAGCAGCGTGACGGGAAGCTCCTACGAGCAGTACTTC	CASSVTGSSYEQYF
-	TRBJ2-7	TRBV29-1	once	TGCAGCGTTGAACAGCGGGCCGGGTACGAGCAGTACTTC	CSVEQRAGYEQYF
-	TRBJ2-1	TRBV5-1	-	TGCGCCAGCGGCGGGATTGACGACTACAATGAGCAGTTCTTC	CASGGIDDYNEQFF
-	TRBJ2-7	TRBV29-1	-	TGCAGCGTTGAATCCGGGACTCTATCCGAGCAGTACTTC	CSVESGTLSEQYF
-	TRBJ2-2	TRBV11-2	-	TGTGCCAGCAGCTTAATTACAGGGAGGGACACCGGGGAGCTGTTTTTT	CASSLITGRDTGELFF
-	TRBJ2-7	TRBV18	-	TGTGCCAGCTCAACGTACCCTCTCCTTAGCTCCTACGAGCAGTACTTC	CASSTYPLLSSYEQYF
-	TRBJ2-1	TRBV5-1	once	TGCGCCAGCAGCTCCAGATCGGAGCAGTTCTTC	CASSSRSEQFF
-	TRBJ1-1	TRBV27	-	TGTGCCAGCAGGGTTCCAGGATCAAGGTGGGAAGCTTTCTTT	CASRVPGSRWEAFF
-	TRBJ1-2	TRBV6-1	-	TGTGCCAGCAGTGACGAAAGGACAGCTTATGGCTACACCTTC	CASSDERTAYGYTF
-	TRBJ1-3	TRBV19	once	TGTGCCAGTAGCCCTACAGGTGGTGGAAACACCATATATTTT	CASSPTGGGNTIYF
TRBD1	TRBJ2-2	TRBV7-2	-	TGTGCCAGCAGGCCCGGGACAGGGGGCTCCGGGGAGCTGTTTTTT	CASRPGTGGSGELFF
-	TRBJ2-1	TRBV9	once	TGTGCCAGCAGCGTAGTTGGGGGCTCTTACAATGAGCAGTTCTTC	CASSVVGGSYNEQFF
-	TRBJ2-7	TRBV5-4	-	TGTGCCAGCAGCTTATACTACGAGCAGTACTTC	CASSLYYEQYF
-	TRBJ1-1	TRBV9	-	TGTGCCAGCAGCGCACGCGGGGCTGAAGCTTTCTTT	CASSARGAEAFF
TRBD1	TRBJ2-7	TRBV5-6	-	TGTGCCAGCAGTTTCCCGGGACAGGAAAACGAGCAGTACTTC	CASSFPGQENEQYF
TRBD1	TRBJ2-3	TRBV2	-	TGTGCCAGCAGCGTACAGGGGCCAGATACGCAGTATTTT	CASSVQGPDTQYF
TRBD2	TRBJ2-7	TRBV6-5	-	TGTGCCAGCGGACTAGCGGCCTACGAGCAGTACTTC	CASGLAAYEQYF
-	TRBJ2-7	TRBV11-2	-	TGTGCCAGCAGCCCTTCTCGGGTCGGGAGTTGGTCCTACGAGCAGTACTTC	CASSPSRVGSWSYEQYF
TRBD1	TRBJ1-2	TRBV27	-	TGTGCCAGCAGTTTAAATTCCCACAGGGGGAACTATGGCTACACCTTC	CASSLNSHRGNYGYTF
TRBD2	TRBJ2-1	TRBV9	-	TGTGCCAGCGGGGGGGTCAATGAGCAGTTCTTC	CASGGVNEQFF
TRBD1	TRBJ2-5	TRBV19	-	TGTGCCAGTAGTATAGCCGGACAGGGGCCCGAGACCCAGTACTTC	CASSIAGQGPETQYF
-	TRBJ1-2	TRBV5-1	-	TGCGCCAGCAGCTTCGAGGGCTCGGGTGGCTACACCTTC	CASSFEGSGGYTF
-	TRBJ2-5	TRBV2	-	TGTGCCAGCAGCCGGGGGGCTCAAGAGACCCAGTACTTC	CASSRGAQETQYF
-	TRBJ1-1	TRBV5-1	-	TGCGCCACCTCCCCGGGGAGTCAGATGAACACTGAAGCTTTCTTT	CATSPGSQMNTEAFF
-	TRBJ1-1	TRBV9	-	TGTGCCAGCAGCGTAGAGGGGACATCCGAAGCTTTCTTT	CASSVEGTSEAFF
-	TRBJ1-4	TRBV30	-	TGTGCCTGGAGTCCGGGGGGGGGAAATGAAAAACTGTTTTTT	CAWSPGGGNEKLFF
TRBD1	TRBJ1-1	TRBV27	few	TGTGCCAGTCGGGACAGGAGGAACACTGAAGCTTTCTTT	CASRDRRNTEAFF
TRBD1	TRBJ2-7	TRBV6-6	-	TGTGCCAGCAGTCAGCCGGGACAGGGCACTGGGGAGCAGTACTTC	CASSQPGQGTGEQYF
TRBD1	TRBJ1-4	TRBV30	-	TGTGCCTGGAGTCGGACAGGGGGCGCGAATGAAAAACTGTTTTTT	CAWSRTGGANEKLFF
-	TRBJ2-5	TRBV5-1	-	TGCGCCAGCAGCTGGGGGACACCCCAAGAGACCCAGTACTTC	CASSWGTPQETQYF
TRBD1	TRBJ2-4	TRBV5-4	-	TGTGCCAGCAGCTTTAGGTACAGGGGTGAAAACATTCAGTACTTC	CASSFRYRGENIQYF
TRBD1	TRBJ1-1	TRBV19	-	TGTGCCAGTATCACACCCGGGACAGGGGGCACTGAAGCTTTCTTT	CASITPGTGGTEAFF
TRBD1	TRBJ2-1	TRBV7-9	-	TGTGCCAGCAGCCCCGCCGGGACAGGGGCTTACAATGAGCAGTTCTTC	CASSPAGTGAYNEQFF
-	TRBJ1-5	TRBV11-3	few	TGTGCCAGCAGCTTAGCCAGGGTGGGATTTCAGCCCCAGCATTTT	CASSLARVGFQPQHF
-	TRBJ2-2	TRBV25-1	-	TGTGCCAGCAGTGGAACAGGGCCCACCGGGGAGCTGTTTTTT	CASSGTGPTGELFF
TRBD1	TRBJ1-2	TRBV6-5	once	TGTGCCAGCAGCCGAGACAGGGCCTCCTATGGCTACACCTTC	CASSRDRASYGYTF
-	TRBJ2-2	TRBV4-1	once	TGCGCCAGCAGCGTGACTACGGGGGAGGACACCGGGGAGCTGTTTTTT	CASSVTTGEDTGELFF
TRBD2	TRBJ2-3	TRBV7-2	-	TGTGCCAGCAGGGCAGCGGGGTTGGACACAGATACGCAGTATTTT	CASRAAGLDTDTQYF
-	TRBJ2-1	TRBV27	-	TGTGCCAGCAGTTTTGAAGAACAGTCCAATGAGCAGTTCTTC	CASSFEEQSNEQFF
-	TRBJ2-7	TRBV4-3	-	TGCGCCAGCAGCCAAGTAAGGGCCAGGGGATACGAGCAGTACTTC	CASSQVRARGYEQYF
-	TRBJ2-5	TRBV18	-	TGTGCCAGCTCACCACCGGGACAAAGGGGAGAGACCCAGTACTTC	CASSPPGQRGETQYF
-	TRBJ1-1	TRBV29-1	-	TGCAGCGTTGAAAAACGGGGAGGGGCTTTCTTT	CSVEKRGGAFF
TRBD1	TRBJ1-5	TRBV2	once	TGTGCCAGCAGGAGGTCACAGGGGTACCAGCCCCAGCATTTT	CASRRSQGYQPQHF
-	TRBJ1-2	TRBV19	-	TGTGCCAGTAAACAAGGGCAGGGGAACTATGGCTACACCTTC	CASKQGQGNYGYTF
-	TRBJ2-5	TRBV5-1	-	TGCGCCAGCAGCGCAACTAGTTTCCAGGAGACCCAGTACTTC	CASSATSFQETQYF
TRBD2	TRBJ2-2	TRBV2	-	TGTGCCAGCAGCCCAAGCGGGGCTCACACCGGGGAGCTGTTTTTT	CASSPSGAHTGELFF
TRBD2	TRBJ2-3	TRBV6-5	-	TGTGCCAGCAGTTACGGGCTAGCGGGAGGAACAGATACGCAGTATTTT	CASSYGLAGGTDTQYF
-	TRBJ2-3	TRBV7-2	-	TGTGCCGGAAAAACAGCTGGAGATACGCAGTATTTT	CAGKTAGDTQYF